This record covers a single TCR beta chain. This table comes from immunoSEQ multiplex PCR, and its TCRdb copy is limited to in-frame clones, with some not included. The data contain 950,000 to 1,100,000 clones, about three quarters of them singletons. This sample is drawn from a study of shared clonotypes between healthy human individuals. The CDR3 has 15 amino acids. Trimming shortened V by 5 bases and J by 0 bases, and 13 bases separated the two germline ends. Germline assignment: CDR1 SGHTA and CDR2 FQGNSA. Source material: memory CD4+ T cells sorted from blood. Subset indicated: CD45RA-negative fraction. This receptor was identified in a man aged 18-30 years in good health. The gene calls are TRBV7-2 and TRBJ1-1; perhaps TRBD1 as D (6 bases). As DNA, the CDR3 is TGTGCCAGCAGCGCGAGACAGGCTATGAACACTGAAGCTTTCTTT. Its translation is CASSARQAMNTEAFF.